The clone carrying this T cell receptor (beta chain) occurred a few times. The entry originates in a study of blood T cells in healthy people across ages. The CDR3 runs to 16 residues. Trimming took 5 bases from V and 7 from J; bases not matched to a gene: 13. Per the germline V gene, CDR1 is MNHEY and CDR2 is SVGAGI. Next came a second PCR, run for about 7 to 12 cycles, which used a sample-barcoded 5' primer along with a J-beta primer mix. TCRdb independently ran MiXCR on the 5' RACE reads; one entry per CDR3 protein. The sample shows about 680,000 distinct CDR3 sequences, roughly 50% of them seen only once. Staff drew roughly 10 milliliters of peripheral blood from each donor.

This chain connects TRBV6-5 to TRBJ1-5; TRBD1 matches at 8 bases. Source material: blood. The receptor was derived from a woman aged 55-69 years in good health. Written as DNA, the CDR3 is TGTGCCAGCAGTCCCCTCGGGACAGGCTATTTCCAGCCCCAGCATTTT. This sequence encodes CASSPLGTGYFQPQHF.